There are many counts of the clone carrying this T cell receptor beta chain. Its cognate antigen is unknown. Pregnant or lactating patients were excluded, as were those with uncontrolled infection or other autoimmune disease. The PBMCs were sourced from fresh peripheral blood (about 10 ml). This sample is part of a study of T cells in Graves' hyperthyroidism and ophthalmopathy. Across the whole study: Peripheral blood was acquired at first diagnosis, ahead of any therapy whatsoever.

Authors of the study amplified TCR beta CDR3 regions from RNA transcripts. With the HTBI primer set, the TCR CDR3 went through a first round of RT-PCR. TCRdb called the multiplex PCR reads again in MiXCR, with one record for every CDR3 protein. The sample contains approximately 490,000 distinct CDR3 sequences, under 25% of which appear only once. Study-wide findings and caveats: Blood also carried most thyroid clonotypes expanded above 0.001.

This CDR3 has 14 residues. Germline CDR1 is SGHVS and CDR2 is FNYEAQ. V lost 1 base and J lost 1, with 7 bases in between. The V call is TRBV7-6, the J call TRBJ1-1; no firm D call. The clonotype originates from a woman aged 70-85 years with Graves' ophthalmopathy. Sequenced input: blood. CDR3 sequence (DNA): TGTGCCAGCAGCTTAGGGGCCCAGAACACTGAAGCTTTCTTT. Residues: CASSLGAQNTEAFF.